The sequence of this TCR beta chain was determined in a study of cytomegalovirus exposure and HLA in healthy donors. The germline V gene encodes CDR1 SGHDN and CDR2 FVKESK. Trimming took 4 bases from V and 0 from J, leaving 7 bases between them. The CDR3 totals 14 residues. The PCR had 60 Vbeta and 13 Jbeta primers. Only in-frame clones appear in the TCRdb table, and some are missing; sequencing was by immunoSEQ multiplex PCR. The sample consists of 90,000 to 140,000 clones, just under 80% of them appearing once. This TCR was sampled from a male donor in good health and CMV-seronegative. This chain links TRBV14 with TRBJ1-3, with a tentative D call TRBD1 (5 bases). Sequenced input: PBMCs. The CDR3 here is CASSLGHSGNTIYF. CDR3 nucleotide sequence: TGTGCCAGCAGCCTCGGACACTCTGGAAACACCATATATTTT.